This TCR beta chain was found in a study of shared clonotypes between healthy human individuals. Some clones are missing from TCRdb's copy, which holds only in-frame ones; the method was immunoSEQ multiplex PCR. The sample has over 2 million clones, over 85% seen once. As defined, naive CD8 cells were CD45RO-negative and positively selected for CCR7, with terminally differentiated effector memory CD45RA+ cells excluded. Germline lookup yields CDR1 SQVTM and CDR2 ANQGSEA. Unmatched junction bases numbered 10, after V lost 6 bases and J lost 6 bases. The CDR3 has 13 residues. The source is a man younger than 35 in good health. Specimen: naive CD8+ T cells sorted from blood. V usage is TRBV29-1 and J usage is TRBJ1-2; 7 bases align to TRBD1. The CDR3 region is CSVGQPIMDGYTF. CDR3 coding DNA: TGCAGCGTGGGACAGCCCATCATGGATGGCTACACCTTC.